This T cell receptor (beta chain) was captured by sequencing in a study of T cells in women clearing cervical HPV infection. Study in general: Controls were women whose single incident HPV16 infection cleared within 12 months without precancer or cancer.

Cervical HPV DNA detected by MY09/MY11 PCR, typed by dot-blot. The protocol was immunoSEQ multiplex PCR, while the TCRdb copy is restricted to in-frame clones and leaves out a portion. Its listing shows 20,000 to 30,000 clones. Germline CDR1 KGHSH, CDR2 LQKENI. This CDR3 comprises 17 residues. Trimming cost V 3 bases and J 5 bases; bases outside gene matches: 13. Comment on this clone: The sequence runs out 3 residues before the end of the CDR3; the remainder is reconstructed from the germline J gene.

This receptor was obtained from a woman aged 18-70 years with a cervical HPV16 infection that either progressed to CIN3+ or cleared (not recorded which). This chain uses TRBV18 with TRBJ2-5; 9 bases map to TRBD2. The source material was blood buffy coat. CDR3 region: CASSPFCPSGIFETQYF. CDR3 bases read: TGTGCCAGCTCACCTTTTTGTCCTAGCGGGATCTTTGAGACC.